One sample yielded the 10 T cell receptor beta chains listed below, sequenced in a study of T cells in Graves' hyperthyroidism and ophthalmopathy. RNA transcripts were the template for amplifying TCR beta CDR3 regions. The HTBI primer set was used in a first-round RT-PCR of the TCR CDR3. TCRdb re-called the multiplex PCR reads through MiXCR, storing one row per CDR3 protein. This sample has a few hundred thousand distinct CDR3 sequences, with around 16% found just once. The sequencing sample was made of blood. The receptors were gathered from a woman in her 30s with Graves' ophthalmopathy.

This clonotype showed up just a few times. The chain uses TRBV30 and TRBJ1-2, with D perhaps TRBD1 (6 bases). From germline, CDR1 is GTSNPN and CDR2 SVGIG (reference sequence). V lost 1 base to trimming and J lost 10 bases, with 16 bases between them. The CDR3 has 13 amino acids. The DNA of the CDR3 is TGTGCCTGGAGTGGAGGTCGACAGGTGGACTACACCTTC. This sequence encodes CAWSGGRQVDYTF.

This clonotype was recorded many times. The rearrangement joins TRBV7-3 to TRBJ2-1, with 10 bases fitting TRBD2. The CDR3 runs to 16 residues. Unmatched junction bases numbered 4, after V lost 1 base and J lost 4 bases. Germline V gives CDR1 SGHTA, CDR2 FQGTGA. The CDR3 region is CASSLNPSGGYNEQFF. For the CDR3, the DNA is TGTGCCAGCAGCTTAAACCCTAGCGGGGGTTACAATGAGCAGTTCTTC.

This clonotype occurred a few times. V and J are TRBV3-1 and TRBJ2-7; TRBD2 aligns across 11 bases. The CDR3 consists of 16 residues. Germline CDR1 is LGHDT and CDR2 is YNNKEL (reference sequence). Trimming removed 4 bases from V and 5 bases from J; junction bases left unmatched: 10. CDR3 in amino acids: CASSPRVAGGPHEQYF. CDR3 nucleotides: TGTGCCAGCAGCCCAAGAGTAGCGGGAGGGCCCCACGAGCAGTACTTC.

This clonotype occurred a few times. V usage is TRBV29-1 and J usage is TRBJ1-4; the D gene is possibly TRBD1 (5 bases). This CDR3 contains 13 residues. V was shortened by 6 bases and J by 8 bases, with 16 bases between the two germline ends. The germline V gene has CDR1 SQVTM and CDR2 ANQGSEA. CDR3 in DNA: TGCAGCGTAGCCGGGACTTATCGAGAAAAACTGTTTTTT. It is translated as CSVAGTYREKLFF. The variable domain in full, with the rest retrieved from reference TRBV29-1 and TRBJ1-4, is SAVISQKPSRDICQRGTSLTIQCQVDSQVTMMFWYRQQPGQSLTLIATANQGSEATYESGFVIDKFPISRPNLTFSTLTVSNMSPEDSSIYLCSVAGTYREKLFFGSGTQLSVL.

The CDR3 DNA sequence: TGTGCCAGCAGCTCCTATAACTATGGCTACACCTTC. Translating it yields CASSSYNYGYTF. The chain is built from TRBV7-2 and TRBJ1-2; D is unclear. Between the trimmed V and J ends, which lost 4 bases and 1 base, there was a span of 4 bases. Germline V CDR1 and CDR2: SGHTA, FQGNSA. The CDR3 loop spans 12 amino acids.

The chain uses TRBV20-1 and TRBJ2-7; 9 bases align to TRBD1. The CDR3 has 15 amino acids. Losses at the gene ends were 0 bases for V and 4 bases for J; bases not matched to a gene: 7. Per the germline V gene, CDR1 is DFQATT and CDR2 is SNEGSKA (reference sequence). The CDR3: CSARDPGQGPYEQYF. The DNA for the CDR3 is TGCAGTGCTAGAGACCCGGGACAGGGACCTTACGAGCAGTACTTC.

This clonotype turned up a few times. With a much larger clone just one base away, this may be a read error. V gene TRBV11-1 combines with J gene TRBJ1-1; D perhaps matches TRBD1 (5 bases). This CDR3 region has 16 residues. Germline values: CDR1 SGHAT, CDR2 FQDESV (reference sequence). V lost 1 base and J lost 4, with 16 bases in between. CDR3 sequence: CASSLDGAGRSTEAFF. For the CDR3, the DNA is TGTGCCAGCAGCTTAGATGGGGCAGGTCGCAGCACTGAAGCTTTCTTT.

The V and J genes are TRBV19 and TRBJ2-1; 9 nucleotides agree with TRBD2. The CDR3 spans 16 residues. Germline-derived CDR1 and CDR2 are LNHDA and SQIVND (reference sequence). With 3 bases clipped from V and 2 bases from J, the junction kept 5 bases outside the gene matches. The chain's CDR3 is CASSILAGGPYNEQFF. In nucleotides, the CDR3 is TGTGCCAGTAGTATTCTCGCGGGAGGGCCCTACAATGAGCAGTTCTTC. Full variable domain (rest looked up from reference TRBV19 and TRBJ2-1): DGGITQSPKYLFRKEGQNVTLSCEQNLNHDAMYWYRQDPGQGLRLIYYSQIVNDFQKGDIAEGYSVSREKKESFPLTVTSAQKNPTAFYLCASSILAGGPYNEQFFGPGTRLTVL.

A few counts support this clonotype. The chain has TRBV5-1 and TRBJ2-3; 16 bases are a match to TRBD2. The J segment lost 3 bases and the V segment lost 0 bases, leaving 4 bases of the junction unmatched. This CDR3 has 18 amino acids. Germline V gives CDR1 SGHRS, CDR2 YFSETQ. CDR3 sequence reads: CASSLAGTSGRATDTQYF. The CDR3 DNA reads TGCGCCAGCAGCTTGGCCGGGACTAGCGGGAGGGCAACAGATACGCAGTATTTT.

This clonotype was seen repeatedly, ten times or more. The CDR3 protein is CATSDFWVGQETQYF. In DNA form, the CDR3 reads TGTGCCACCAGTGATTTCTGGGTGGGCCAAGAGACCCAGTACTTC. The V and J genes are TRBV24-1 and TRBJ2-5; D unclear. The V end lost 1 base, the J end lost 1 base, and 9 bases lay between the germline ends. The CDR3 runs to 15 residues. The germline gives CDR1 KGHDR, CDR2 SFDVKD.